A single sample is the source of the 23 T cell receptor beta chains below, sequenced in a study of T cell repertoires in ileal Crohn's disease. Only in-frame clones appear in the TCRdb table, and some are missing; sequencing was by immunoSEQ multiplex PCR. The sample contains roughly 62,000 clones, roughly nine tenths of which appear only once. Time point described: neoterminal ileum biopsy at postoperative endoscopy, about 6 months after surgery. The material sequenced was ileal tissue. These receptors all come from an adult with Crohn's disease.

The gene calls are TRBV27 and TRBJ2-5, with unresolved D. The CDR3 extends over 15 amino acids. Per the germline V gene, CDR1 is MNHEY and CDR2 is SMNVEV (reference sequence). V was trimmed by 1 base and J by 2 bases, leaving 11 bases between them. CDR3 DNA sequence: TGTGCCAGCAGTTTATTCTCTGGGCTGCAAGAGACCCAGTACTTC. It encodes CASSLFSGLQETQYF.

The rearrangement links TRBV21-1 to TRBJ1-5; the table's TRBD1 call for D was not verified on the DNA. TRBV21-1 represents a pseudogene. This CDR3 is 15 amino acids long. The CDR3 protein is CASSLHRVSNQPQHF. The CDR3 coding sequence is TGTGCCAGCAGTCTTCACAGGGTTAGCAATCAGCCCCAGCATTTT.

The chain joins TRBV28 to TRBJ1-6; D is undetermined. V lost 7 bases and J lost 6, with 10 bases in between. CDR1 and CDR2 from the germline V gene are MDHEN and SYDVKM. This CDR3 contains 13 residues. The CDR3 spells CASNPEFNSPLHF. CDR3 nucleotides: TGTGCCAGCAACCCAGAATTTAATTCACCCCTCCACTTT.

The rearrangement joins TRBV14 to TRBJ1-2; possibly TRBD1 for D (5 bases). Germline CDR1 reads SGHDN; CDR2 reads FVKESK. The V gene lost 6 bases and the J gene lost 6 bases, with 17 bases spanning the gap. This CDR3 has 14 amino acids. CDR3 nucleotides: TGTGCCAGCAGTCTTGGACATCTCTATGATGGCTACACCTTC. Amino acids: CASSLGHLYDGYTF. Variable domain in full (rest from reference TRBV14 and TRBJ1-2): EAGVTQFPSHSVIEKGQTVTLRCDPISGHDNLYWYRRVMGKEIKFLLHFVKESKQDESGMPNNRFLAERTGGTYSTLKVQPAELEDSGVYFCASSLGHLYDGYTFGSGTRLTVV.

V usage is TRBV5-1 and J usage is TRBJ1-3, with D perhaps matching TRBD1 (5 bases). The V end lost 4 bases, the J end lost 0 bases, and 14 bases lay between the germline ends. There are 16 residues in the CDR3. Germline V gene sequence: CDR1 SGHRS, CDR2 YFSETQ. This CDR3 is CASSTTPQDSGNTIYF. The CDR3 region has the DNA TGCGCCAGCAGCACCACACCACAGGACTCTGGAAACACCATATATTTT.

The chain links TRBV10-3 to TRBJ1-1, with TRBD1 identical over 7 bases. Trimming took 7 bases from V and 1 from J; bases not matched to a gene: 3. CDR3 length: 13 residues. The germline CDR1 and CDR2 sequences are ENHRY and SYGVKD. DNA of the CDR3: TGTGCCATCACAGGGACAGAGAACACTGAAGCTTTCTTT. Residues: CAITGTENTEAFF.

The rearrangement uses TRBV6-1 and TRBJ1-6, with D maybe TRBD1 (5 bases). V was cut by 8 bases and J by 10 bases, with 18 bases left in between. CDR1 and CDR2 from the germline V gene are MNHNS and SASEGT. The CDR3 consists of 14 residues. The CDR3 nucleotides read TGTGCCAGCTGCCTGGGACTTGATGGGTCACCCCTCCACTTT. Translating it yields CASCLGLDGSPLHF.

This clone came up once. The J gene is TRBJ1-1, the V gene TRBV6-1; a weak D match, TRBD1 (5 bases). CDR3 size: 13 residues. Trimming shortened V by 8 bases and J by 0 bases, and 10 bases separated the two germline ends. Germline CDR1 reads MNHNS; CDR2 reads SASEGT. This CDR3 reads CASSGLMNTEAFF. DNA of the CDR3: TGTGCCAGCTCAGGGCTCATGAACACTGAAGCTTTCTTT.

CDR3 residues: CASRTSGSGELFF. The CDR3 nucleotides are TGTGCCAGCAGGACTAGCGGCAGCGGGGAGCTGTTTTTT. The chain uses TRBV6-5 and TRBJ2-2; TRBD2 aligns across 9 bases. The CDR3 covers 13 residues. V shed 6 bases and J 7 bases; nucleotides not matched to a gene: 3. CDR1 is MNHEY, CDR2 SVGAGI, per germline.

The chain is built from TRBV6-1 and TRBJ2-3, with a possible D match to TRBD2 (6 bases). V gave up 5 bases and J gave up 2 bases, with 14 bases separating them. The CDR3 is 15 residues long. CDR1 is MNHNS and CDR2 is SASEGT in the germline V gene. As DNA, the CDR3 is TGTGCCAGCAGTACTGCGCGGGGAATCACAGATACGCAGTATTTT. It yields the protein CASSTARGITDTQYF.

This chain uses TRBV28 with TRBJ1-2, with 8 bases fitting TRBD1. The CDR3 is 14 residues long. J was trimmed by 8 bases and V by 6 bases; bases with no gene match: 11. Germline V gene lookup returns CDR1 MDHEN and CDR2 SYDVKM. CDR3 loop: CASRTDRGPKGYTF. The CDR3 DNA sequence: TGTGCCAGCAGGACAGACAGGGGCCCTAAAGGCTACACCTTC.

This chain links TRBV6-6 with TRBJ2-1; 10 bases match TRBD1. There are 15 residues in the CDR3. J lost 4 bases, V lost 2 bases, and 2 bases had no gene match. The germline V gene encodes CDR1 MNHNY and CDR2 SVGAGI (reference sequence). The CDR3 nucleotides are TGTGCCAGCAGTTACCCGGGACAGGGGTACAATGAGCAGTTCTTC. This encodes CASSYPGQGYNEQFF.

The chain employs TRBV28 and TRBJ1-5; D remains unclear. V lost 5 bases to trimming and J lost 5 bases, with 10 bases between them. Germline V gene sequence: CDR1 MDHEN, CDR2 SYDVKM. CDR3 length: 13 amino acids. CDR3 in DNA: TGTGCCAGCAGTCGTACAGCGGATCAGCCCCAGCATTTT. It yields the protein CASSRTADQPQHF.

The rearrangement uses TRBV11-3 and TRBJ2-1, with 10 bases aligning to TRBD2. V shed 3 bases, J shed 8 bases, and the junction held 7 bases outside the gene matches. The CDR3 runs 15 residues. Germline V gives CDR1 SGHNT, CDR2 YENEEA. The CDR3 protein is CASSFTSGIGDEQFF. The CDR3, as DNA: TGTGCCAGCAGCTTTACTAGCGGGATTGGTGATGAGCAGTTCTTC. The whole variable domain, remainder taken from reference TRBV11-3 and TRBJ2-1, is EAGVVQSPRYKIIEKKQPVAFWCNPISGHNTLYWYLQNLGQGPELLIRYENEEAVDDSQLPKDRFSAERLKGVDSTLKIQPAELGDSAVYLCASSFTSGIGDEQFFGPGTRLTVL.

The J gene is TRBJ1-1, the V gene TRBV6-5; 8 nucleotides agree with TRBD1. The trim removed 5 bases at V and 4 bases at J, leaving 9 bases unmatched. This CDR3 has 15 residues. Germline V lookup: CDR1 MNHEY, CDR2 SVGAGI. The CDR3 sequence is CASSIVQGGVTEAFF. CDR3 in DNA: TGTGCCAGCAGTATCGTACAGGGGGGGGTCACTGAAGCTTTCTTT.

The V and J genes are TRBV5-4 and TRBJ2-5; TRBD1 matches 8 bases. The CDR3 contains 13 residues. Germline values: CDR1 SGHNT, CDR2 YYREEE (reference sequence). The junction had 4 bases not matched to a gene; V was cut back by 4 bases and J by 5 bases. CDR3 DNA: TGTGCCAGCAGCCAGGACAGGGCCGAGACCCAGTACTTC. Translation gives CASSQDRAETQYF.

The chain couples TRBV7-8 to TRBJ1-6, with 7 bases that match TRBD1. Trimming removed 4 bases from V and 4 bases from J; junction bases left unmatched: 1. Per the germline V gene, CDR1 is SGHVS and CDR2 is FQNEAQ. This CDR3 spans 14 amino acids. Written as DNA, the CDR3 is TGTGCCAGCAGCTCGGGACAGTATAATTCACCCCTCCACTTT. Its translation: CASSSGQYNSPLHF.

This clone has a handful of counts. The chain uses TRBV27 and TRBJ1-2; no clear D gene. The germline V and J ends were trimmed by 2 bases and 4 bases, with 11 bases remaining between them. This CDR3 spans 14 amino acids. The V gene's germline CDR1 is MNHEY and CDR2 SMNVEV (reference sequence). The CDR3: CASSLNHRSYGYTF. The CDR3, as DNA: TGTGCCAGCAGTTTAAACCATCGGAGCTATGGCTACACCTTC.

The chain carries TRBV27 and TRBJ1-2; 8 bases match TRBD1. The CDR3 contains 16 residues. Unmatched junction bases numbered 17, after V lost 5 bases and J lost 9 bases. In germline, CDR1 is MNHEY, CDR2 SMNVEV (reference sequence). The chain's CDR3 is CASSGQGRTLKGSYTF. The CDR3 DNA reads as TGTGCCAGCAGTGGACAGGGACGGACTCTGAAGGGAAGCTACACCTTC.

V and J are TRBV9 and TRBJ1-4, with D possibly being TRBD1 (6 bases). The CDR3 has 15 amino acids. Trimming took off 0 bases at V and 5 bases at J, with 11 bases between the two ends. Germline-derived CDR1 and CDR2 are SGDLS and YYNGEE. The CDR3 here is CASSVGGRGNEKLFF. DNA of the CDR3: TGTGCCAGCAGCGTAGGGGGGCGTGGAAATGAAAAACTGTTTTTT.

V and J are TRBV30 and TRBJ1-6; no firm D call. This CDR3 has 14 amino acids. The V gene lost 0 bases and the J gene lost 7 bases, with 10 bases spanning the gap. CDR1 is GTSNPN, CDR2 SVGIG, per germline (reference sequence). The CDR3 coding sequence is TGTGCCTGGAGTGTACGGCCGGGAAATTCACCCCTCCACTTT. It yields the protein CAWSVRPGNSPLHF.

The CDR3 nucleotides are TGTGCCAGTTGTGTACAGGTGGTTGGCGGGGAGCTGTTTTTT. Amino acids: CASCVQVVGGELFF. The rearrangement links TRBV19 to TRBJ2-2; a weak D match, TRBD1 (5 bases). CDR3 length: 14 amino acids. Trimming took 8 bases from V and 7 from J, leaving 17 bases between them. The germline gives CDR1 LNHDA, CDR2 SQIVND (reference sequence).

CDR3 coding DNA: TGTGCCAGCAGCCCCTATTGGTGGACGGGAGTTAGCACCGGGGAGCTGTTTTTT. Translation gives CASSPYWWTGVSTGELFF. The genes are TRBV5-6 and TRBJ2-2; D is possibly TRBD2 (6 bases). The CDR3 has 18 residues. The V end lost 4 bases, the J end lost 4 bases, and 23 bases lay between the germline ends. Germline V gene lookup returns CDR1 SGHDT and CDR2 YYEEEE. The full variable domain, completed using reference TRBV5-6 and TRBJ2-2, is DAGVTQSPTHLIKTRGQQVTLRCSPKSGHDTVSWYQQALGQGPQFIFQYYEEEERQRGNFPDRFSGHQFPNYSSELNVNALLLGDSALYLCASSPYWWTGVSTGELFFGEGSRLTVL.